This T cell receptor beta chain is from a study of T-cell reconstitution after alpha-beta-depleted transplantation in children. Library preparation (for TCRbeta) was performed with unique molecular identifiers. TCRdb ran MiXCR on the PCR reads and lists one entry per CDR3 protein. The data hold 230,000 or so distinct CDR3 sequences, with approximately 9.8% observed a single time. Ten or more counts support this clonotype. V lost 0 bases to trimming and J lost 0 bases, with 6 bases between them. The germline V gene encodes CDR1 MNHNS and CDR2 SASEGT. The CDR3 spans 15 residues. The sample consisted of PBMCs from the stem cell graft donor, taken from the stem cell graft. The V call is TRBV6-1, the J call TRBJ1-3; possible D gene TRBD1, 5 bases. This receptor was identified in a human donor who donated a stem cell graft to a child with SCID. This chain's CDR3 is CASSEATASGNTIYF. The CDR3 coding sequence is TGTGCCAGCAGTGAAGCGACAGCCTCTGGAAACACCATATATTTT.